This TCR beta chain was obtained from a study of T cell responses to AZD1222 COVID-19 vaccine. Data came from immunoSEQ multiplex PCR; TCRdb stores just in-frame clones and leaves some out. In the table there are under 200,000 clones, 88% of which are singletons. This material consisted of peripheral blood, taken on day 0 of AZD1222 vaccination. The clonotype was recovered from an adult in good health.

The CDR3 loop is CASSPRQGTSGYTF. DNA for the CDR3: TGTGCCAGCAGCCCGAGACAGGGGACGTCGGGCTACACCTTC. The chain combines TRBV11-2 with TRBJ1-2; 8 bases line up with TRBD1. CDR3 length: 14 amino acids. Per germline, CDR1 SGHAT and CDR2 FQNNGV. The J segment lost 8 bases and the V segment lost 5 bases, leaving 10 bases of the junction unmatched.